The 26 T cell receptor beta chains below were found in one sample sequenced in a study of T cells in narcolepsy. Data came from immunoSEQ multiplex PCR; TCRdb stores just in-frame clones and leaves some out. The profile shows around 30,000 clones, around 80% of them singletons. The material sequenced was CD45RA- memory CD4+ T cells from PBMCs. The receptor set was obtained from a human donor with narcolepsy.

V and J are TRBV5-1 and TRBJ2-7; TRBD1 agrees at 10 bases. V lost 4 bases to trimming and J lost 2 bases; unmatched junction nucleotides: 9. Germline values: CDR1 SGHRS, CDR2 YFSETQ. The CDR3 is 16 residues long. CDR3 sequence (DNA): TGCGCCAGCAGCCCAAGGACAGGGGGGATTACCTACGAGCAGTACTTC. Amino acid sequence: CASSPRTGGITYEQYF.

DNA for the CDR3: TGTGCCAGCTCCGACGTTAGGGGCCACGAGCAGTACTTC. The encoded protein is CASSDVRGHEQYF. The chain links TRBV18 to TRBJ2-7; D perhaps matches TRBD1 (5 bases). From germline, CDR1 is KGHSH and CDR2 LQKENI. The CDR3 runs 13 residues. Trimming cost V 6 bases and J 5 bases, with 14 bases left between them.

The chain carries TRBV7-8 and TRBJ1-1, with 9 bases fitting TRBD1. The V gene end was trimmed by 3 bases and the J gene end by 4 bases; junction bases not matched to a gene: 6. The CDR3 is 15 amino acids. CDR1 and CDR2 (germline): SGHVS, FQNEAQ. The CDR3 bases are TGTGCCAGCAGCTTCTGGGGACAGGGAAGCACTGAAGCTTTCTTT. Encoded protein: CASSFWGQGSTEAFF.

The J gene is TRBJ1-4, the V gene TRBV29-1, with 7 bases fitting TRBD1. Germline loops: CDR1 SQVTM, CDR2 ANQGSEA. Trimming took 7 bases from V and 8 from J; bases not matched to a gene: 10. The CDR3 is 13 residues long. CDR3 coding DNA: TGCAGCGCAGGGGGGAAGGGTTTGGAAAAACTGTTTTTT. Translated: CSAGGKGLEKLFF.

The V gene is TRBV18, the J gene TRBJ2-2, with 8 bases matching TRBD1. The CDR3 consists of 18 residues. V dropped 0 bases and J dropped 6; count of bases not matched to a gene: 12. Germline lookup yields CDR1 KGHSH and CDR2 LQKENI. The CDR3 region has the DNA TGTGCCAGCTCACCACCCCGCCCGACAGGGGTGTTTCCCGGGGAGCTGTTTTTT. Translating gives CASSPPRPTGVFPGELFF.

This clone appeared a few times. The chain joins TRBV14 to TRBJ2-7, with 7 bases matching TRBD2. Germline V gives CDR1 SGHDN, CDR2 FVKESK. Trimming took 1 base from V and 3 from J; bases not matched to a gene: 6. The CDR3 consists of 15 residues. The DNA for the CDR3 is TGTGCCAGCAGCCAAGGAGAGGGACTATACTACGAGCAGTACTTC. It specifies CASSQGEGLYYEQYF.

The CDR3 protein is CASSTRNPGLAGGRDTGELFF. The CDR3 bases are TGTGCCAGCAGTACTCGAAACCCGGGACTAGCGGGAGGGCGGGACACCGGGGAGCTGTTTTTT. The rearrangement links TRBV27 to TRBJ2-2, with 16 bases lining up with TRBD2. Per the germline V gene, CDR1 is MNHEY and CDR2 is SMNVEV (reference sequence). CDR3 length: 21 residues. The V and J ends lost 5 bases and 3 bases, in that order; junction bases with no gene match: 15.

This chain links TRBV10-3 with TRBJ1-2; TRBD1 matches at 9 bases. The length of the CDR3 is 13 residues. Unmatched junction bases numbered 5, after V lost 6 bases and J lost 6 bases. Germline lookup yields CDR1 ENHRY and CDR2 SYGVKD. The chain's CDR3 is CAIRWDRVHGYTF. The CDR3 DNA reads as TGTGCCATCAGATGGGACAGGGTCCATGGCTACACCTTC.

Concerning this clone itself: Other DNA sequences from this sample encode an identical CDR3 as well. J is TRBJ1-2 and V is TRBV29-1, with TRBD1 identical over 9 bases. The CDR3 is 13 amino acids. Germline trimming cut 7 bases from V and 8 bases from J; bases unmatched to any gene: 11. Germline values: CDR1 SQVTM, CDR2 ANQGSEA. The CDR3 sequence: CSAGETGGRGYTF. DNA of the CDR3: TGCAGCGCCGGTGAGACAGGGGGTCGGGGCTACACCTTC. The full variable domain, completed using reference TRBV29-1 and TRBJ1-2, is SAVISQKPSRDICQRGTSLTIQCQVDSQVTMMFWYRQQPGQSLTLIATANQGSEATYESGFVIDKFPISRPNLTFSTLTVSNMSPEDSSIYLCSAGETGGRGYTFGSGTRLTVV.

This clone was detected only a few times. This chain connects TRBV9 to TRBJ1-1; D gene ambiguous. The CDR3 totals 13 residues. Germline CDR1 reads SGDLS; CDR2 reads YYNGEE. Trimming pared 3 bases from V and 3 bases from J, leaving 9 bases between. The CDR3 region is CASSARIDTEAFF. CDR3 sequence (DNA): TGTGCCAGCAGCGCCAGGATCGACACTGAAGCTTTCTTT.

In DNA form, the CDR3 reads TGTGCCAGCGGTCCATTTAACAGGGATTATGGCTACACCTTC. It translates to CASGPFNRDYGYTF. V is TRBV7-2 and J is TRBJ1-2; TRBD1 is a possible D gene (6 bases). From germline, CDR1 is SGHTA and CDR2 FQGNSA. V was cut by 8 bases and J by 5 bases, with 18 bases left in between. There are 14 residues in the CDR3.

This clone was observed a single time. The chain employs TRBV30 and TRBJ1-1; tentatively, D is TRBD1 (5 bases). V gave up 4 bases and J gave up 6 bases, with 18 bases separating them. The CDR3 is 14 residues long. Germline V gene data show CDR1 as GTSNPN and CDR2 as SVGIG (reference sequence). DNA for the CDR3: TGTGCCTGGATTCCTCTGGGGGGGGGAGCTGAAGCTTTCTTT. Its translation: CAWIPLGGGAEAFF.

The chain couples TRBV7-9 to TRBJ1-2; TRBD1 aligns across 7 bases. The CDR3 consists of 14 residues. Trimming took 5 bases from V and 2 from J; bases not matched to a gene: 5. Germline CDR1 SEHNR, CDR2 FQNEAQ (reference sequence). DNA of the CDR3: TGTGCCAGCAGCCAGGAGGGACAGAACTATGGCTACACCTTC. As protein: CASSQEGQNYGYTF.

This chain joins TRBV7-3 and TRBJ2-3; 7 bases agree with TRBD1. CDR1 and CDR2 from the germline V gene are SGHTA and FQGTGA. V lost 5 bases to trimming and J lost 5 bases; unmatched junction nucleotides: 10. The CDR3 extends over 15 amino acids. CDR3 nucleotides: TGTGCCAGCAGCGCGTCGCCTACAGGGGAAGATACGCAGTATTTT. Translation: CASSASPTGEDTQYF.

The chain combines TRBV5-6 with TRBJ1-1, with TRBD1 matching 8 bases. J lost 7 bases, V lost 4 bases, and 3 bases had no gene match. The CDR3 sequence is 12 residues long. Germline CDR1 is SGHDT and CDR2 is YYEEEE. The CDR3 DNA follows: TGTGCCAGCAGCCCAGACAGGGGTGAAGCTTTCTTT. Residues: CASSPDRGEAFF.

The CDR3 region is CASSEVQDFSGNTIYF. Here the CDR3 DNA reads TGTGCCAGCAGTGAAGTACAGGACTTCTCTGGAAACACCATATATTTT. V and J are TRBV6-1 and TRBJ1-3; a possible D gene is TRBD1 (5 bases). CDR3 size: 16 residues. V lost 1 base and J lost 0, with 10 bases in between. Germline V gene data show CDR1 as MNHNS and CDR2 as SASEGT.

V usage is TRBV5-1 and J usage is TRBJ1-1, with D perhaps TRBD1 (6 bases). Looked up from germline, CDR1 is SGHRS and CDR2 is YFSETQ. This CDR3 is 15 amino acids long. Trimming took 4 bases from V and 1 from J, leaving 14 bases between them. The CDR3 coding sequence is TGCGCCAGCAGCCCGGCGGGGGCGAGGAACACTGAAGCTTTCTTT. It is translated as CASSPAGARNTEAFF.

This clone was observed once. The genes are TRBV19 and TRBJ2-3; 7 positions match TRBD2. Germline CDR1 LNHDA, CDR2 SQIVND (reference sequence). After removal of 0 bases from V and 6 bases from J, the junction contained 9 bases not matched to a gene. This CDR3 is built from 16 residues. The CDR3 nucleotides read TGTGCCAGTAGTATAGAAAACGGGAGGAGCTTCGATACGCAGTATTTT. Protein sequence: CASSIENGRSFDTQYF.

The rearrangement uses TRBV4-1 and TRBJ2-3; D tentatively fits TRBD1 or TRBD2 (5 bases each). V was cut by 4 bases and J by 5 bases, with 16 bases left in between. CDR3 length equals 15 residues. CDR1 and CDR2 (germline): MGHRA, YSYEKL. The CDR3 DNA reads TGCGCCAGCAGCCTAGAGGGACGGGCGGGAGATACGCAGTATTTT. Encoded protein: CASSLEGRAGDTQYF.

This clone was found a few times. V and J are TRBV2 and TRBJ1-5; D is unclear. The germline V gene encodes CDR1 SNHLY and CDR2 FYNNEI. This CDR3 has 13 amino acids. V gave up 3 bases and J gave up 4 bases, with 7 bases separating them. The CDR3 region is CASSDSGNQPQHF. CDR3 DNA: TGTGCCAGCAGTGACTCCGGGAATCAGCCCCAGCATTTT.

The rearrangement joins TRBV6-5 to TRBJ1-4; D remains unclear. V lost 2 bases, J lost 3 bases, and 10 bases lay in between. CDR1 is MNHEY, CDR2 SVGAGI, per germline. The CDR3 covers 15 residues. This chain's CDR3 is CASSYRTAPNEKLFF. DNA of the CDR3: TGTGCCAGCAGTTACCGGACGGCTCCTAATGAAAAACTGTTTTTT.

This chain joins TRBV10-3 and TRBJ2-3, with 7 bases that match TRBD2. The CDR3 runs to 14 residues. J gave up 4 bases and V 6 bases, and 7 bases lay outside the gene matches. Germline V lookup: CDR1 ENHRY, CDR2 SYGVKD. The CDR3: CAIRTAGMPDTQYF. The CDR3 region has the DNA TGTGCCATCAGGACAGCGGGGATGCCAGATACGCAGTATTTT.

CDR3 in DNA: TGTGCCATCAGTGCCGCAGGGTCGGCCGGGGAGCTGTTTTTT. As protein: CAISAAGSAGELFF. The chain uses TRBV10-3 and TRBJ2-2; weak D call: TRBD1 (5 bases). Trimming shortened V by 4 bases and J by 6 bases, and 12 bases separated the two germline ends. The CDR3 consists of 14 residues. CDR1 ENHRY and CDR2 SYGVKD come from the germline V gene.

The CDR3 is CASTRTGYGNTIYF. The CDR3 DNA is TGTGCCAGCACGAGGACAGGGTACGGAAACACCATATATTTT. The V and J genes are TRBV6-1 and TRBJ1-3; 8 positions match TRBD1. The J segment lost 4 bases and the V segment lost 7 bases, leaving 6 bases of the junction unmatched. Per the germline V gene, CDR1 is MNHNS and CDR2 is SASEGT. CDR3 length equals 14 residues.

This clone was observed a handful of times. The rearrangement links TRBV11-2 to TRBJ2-7, with 9 bases matching TRBD1. The CDR3 extends over 13 amino acids. Losses at the gene ends were 6 bases for V and 3 bases for J; bases not matched to a gene: 3. The germline V gene encodes CDR1 SGHAT and CDR2 FQNNGV. CDR3 amino acids: CASRRTGVYEQYF. The CDR3 DNA reads TGTGCCAGCAGGCGGACAGGGGTCTACGAGCAGTACTTC.

The J gene is TRBJ2-5, the V gene TRBV10-3; 7 nucleotides align to TRBD1. The DNA matches TRBJ2-7 better at its end, which makes the J call doubtful. The germline CDR1 and CDR2 sequences are ENHRY and SYGVKD. This CDR3 has 14 residues. CDR3 nucleotide sequence: TGTGCCATCAGTGACGGGACAGCCTCCTACGAGCAGTACTTC. This codes for CAISDGTASYEQYF.